The 15 T cell receptor beta chains below were found in one sample sequenced in a study of blood T cells in healthy people across ages. Primers used in a second PCR of roughly 6 to 11 cycles were a sample-barcoded 5' primer and a J-beta primer mix. MiXCR was run by TCRdb on the 5' RACE reads, yielding one entry per CDR3 protein. The table shows roughly 1 million distinct CDR3 sequences, with less than 25% occurring only once. The same sample was also used in a study of T cells of mothers and their children.

The sequenced sample was blood. These receptors were obtained from a girl aged 2-9 years in good health.

In its sample, this clonotype was seen a few times. DNA of the CDR3: TGTGCCAGCAGCCACGACAGGGGCTACCAAGAGACCCAGTACTTC. Its protein product is CASSHDRGYQETQYF. The gene calls are TRBV5-6 and TRBJ2-5, with TRBD1 matching 8 bases. The CDR3 extends over 15 amino acids. With V trimmed by 4 bases and J by 0 bases, 5 bases remained unmatched. Looked up from germline, CDR1 is SGHDT and CDR2 is YYEEEE.

A few counts support this clonotype. The chain is built from TRBV5-6 and TRBJ2-4; D is unclear. Trimming pared 4 bases from V and 4 bases from J, leaving 9 bases between. There are 13 residues in the CDR3. Looked up from germline, CDR1 is SGHDT and CDR2 is YYEEEE. The DNA of the CDR3 is TGTGCCAGCAGCCTTATAGGGAAAAACATTCAGTACTTC. As protein: CASSLIGKNIQYF.

The V call is TRBV12-3 or TRBV12-4, the J call TRBJ2-1, with 7 bases that match TRBD2. J lost 4 bases, V lost 7 bases, and 10 bases had no gene match. CDR3 length: 15 amino acids. As DNA, the CDR3 is TGTGCCAGCACCCAACAGGTGGGGGGGTACAATGAGCAGTTCTTC. This encodes CASTQQVGGYNEQFF.

V gene TRBV7-2 combines with J gene TRBJ1-1; 9 bases fit TRBD1. V lost 6 bases to trimming and J lost 11 bases; unmatched junction nucleotides: 10. CDR1 SGHTA and CDR2 FQGNSA come from the germline V gene. The CDR3 extends over 13 amino acids. CDR3 in amino acids: CASSITGGQEAFF. The DNA of the CDR3 is TGTGCCAGCAGTATAACAGGGGGCCAGGAGGCTTTCTTT.

This chain joins TRBV6-6 and TRBJ2-5; 7 bases match TRBD1. After removal of 6 bases from V and 5 bases from J, the junction contained 6 bases not matched to a gene. Germline V lookup: CDR1 MNHNY, CDR2 SVGAGI (reference sequence). There are 13 residues in the CDR3. CDR3 bases: TGTGCCAGCAGCCACGACAGGGAGGAGACCCAGTACTTC. Amino acid sequence: CASSHDREETQYF.

V usage is TRBV9 and J usage is TRBJ2-3; D not resolved. In germline, CDR1 is SGDLS, CDR2 YYNGEE. V was clipped by 2 bases and J by 3 bases, with 16 bases between them. The CDR3 totals 16 residues. CDR3 protein: CASSVKLPGRTDTQYF. In DNA, the CDR3 is TGTGCCAGCAGCGTCAAACTCCCCGGAAGGACAGATACGCAGTATTTT.

The V and J genes are TRBV7-9 and TRBJ2-1; the D is unclear. CDR1 is SEHNR and CDR2 is FQNEAQ in the germline V gene (reference sequence). The CDR3 contains 14 residues. Trimming pared 2 bases from V and 3 bases from J, leaving 8 bases between. The CDR3 coding sequence is TGTGCCAGCAGCTTAAAGGATCGCTACAATGAGCAGTTCTTC. Its protein is CASSLKDRYNEQFF.

The chain employs TRBV20-1 and TRBJ2-5; either TRBD1 or TRBD2 may supply D (5 bases each). The DNA matches TRBJ2-1 better at its end, which makes the J call doubtful. The CDR3 runs to 14 residues. CDR1 is DFQATT and CDR2 is SNEGSKA in the germline V gene (reference sequence). CDR3 amino acids: CSARDGTLGDEQFF. CDR3 sequence (DNA): TGCAGTGCTAGAGATGGAACACTAGGGGATGAGCAGTTCTTC.

The table lists this clonotype with a few counts. V usage is TRBV5-1 and J usage is TRBJ2-5; no clear D gene. The DNA end is a closer match to TRBJ2-7, so the J assignment may be wrong. The CDR3 is 14 amino acids. CDR1 SGHRS and CDR2 YFSETQ come from the germline V gene. The CDR3 sequence: CASSLAPVLYEQYF. CDR3 in DNA: TGCGCCAGCAGCTTGGCCCCGGTACTATACGAGCAGTACTTC.

J is TRBJ2-7 and V is TRBV6-2 or TRBV6-3, with D perhaps TRBD1 or TRBD2 (6 bases each). V lost 4 bases and J 3 bases, leaving 25 bases between the germline ends. This CDR3 contains 18 residues. Germline CDR1 is MNHEY and CDR2 is SVGEGT. CDR3 amino acids: CASSLDRGQLSDYYEQYF. DNA of the CDR3: TGTGCCAGCAGTTTGGACCGGGGACAACTCTCGGACTACTACGAGCAGTACTTC.

The V and J genes are TRBV7-9 and TRBJ1-1; possibly TRBD1 for D (5 bases). The CDR3 extends over 16 amino acids. The ends were cut back, 4 bases at V and 1 base at J, with 16 bases in the middle. Germline lookup yields CDR1 SEHNR and CDR2 FQNEAQ (reference sequence). The CDR3 loop reads CASSSTVQAANTEAFF. CDR3 sequence (DNA): TGTGCCAGCAGCTCGACAGTACAGGCGGCGAACACTGAAGCTTTCTTT.

This clonotype was observed a few times. CDR3 residues: CASSVRGVGDEQYF. CDR3 sequence (DNA): TGTGCCAGCTCAGTCAGAGGAGTCGGGGACGAGCAGTACTTC. The V call is TRBV18, the J call TRBJ2-1; D is possibly TRBD2 (5 bases). TRBJ2-7 matches the DNA end more closely, so the J call is doubtful. The CDR3 runs 14 residues. Germline loops: CDR1 KGHSH, CDR2 LQKENI.

This clonotype was counted a single time. The genes are TRBV6-1 and TRBJ2-3; TRBD2 agrees at 10 bases. The length of the CDR3 is 15 residues. Germline V gene lookup returns CDR1 MNHNS and CDR2 SASEGT. V was clipped by 6 bases and J by 3 bases; unmatched bases: 6. The CDR3 loop is CASSESGRGTDTQYF. The CDR3 nucleotides are TGTGCCAGCAGCGAAAGCGGGAGGGGGACAGATACGCAGTATTTT.

This clonotype was seen at least ten times. The junction shows a germline mismatch at one end, possibly a read error. The chain uses TRBV3-1 and TRBJ2-5, with 8 bases fitting TRBD2. The CDR3 covers 11 residues. CDR1 LGHDT and CDR2 YNNKEL come from the germline V gene (reference sequence). The CDR3 region is CASSQAGEQYF. The CDR3 coding sequence is TGCGCCAGCAGCCAAGCGGGGGAGCAGTACTTC.

In this sample, this clonotype turned up a few times. V and J are TRBV11-2 and TRBJ2-3, with TRBD2 identical over 10 bases. This CDR3 contains 15 residues. Trimming removed 4 bases from V and 2 bases from J; junction bases left unmatched: 3. CDR1 is SGHAT, CDR2 FQNNGV, per germline. In nucleotides, the CDR3 is TGTGCCAGCAGCTCGGGACTAGCGTACACAGATACGCAGTATTTT. It specifies CASSSGLAYTDTQYF.